A single sample gave rise to the 2 T cell receptor beta chains below, sequenced in a study of regulatory T cells in long-lasting Graves disease. Sample time point: newly diagnosed GD, antithyroid drugs for less than 3 months. Generation of the TCR library employed RNA extracted from PBMCs. Library construction for TCR beta used iRepertoire HTBI primers and Arm-PCR of CDR3 regions. One entry per CDR3 protein, called by TCRdb with MiXCR from the multiplex PCR reads. The sample yields hundreds of thousands of distinct CDR3 sequences, roughly 15% seen once. These data were also reused for a study on T cells in Graves' hyperthyroidism and ophthalmopathy.

Sequencing used peripheral blood mononuclear cells (PBMCs), obtained at new diagnosis, from a patient treated with antithyroid drugs. The origin of the receptors is a woman aged 25 to 45 with Graves disease.

This clonotype was seen at least ten times. This chain joins TRBV6-2 or TRBV6-3 and TRBJ1-1, with TRBD1 identical over 8 bases. CDR1 is MNHEY, CDR2 SVGEGT, per germline. The CDR3 has 14 amino acids. V was clipped by 6 bases and J by 6 bases; unmatched bases: 9. CDR3 nucleotides: TGTGCCAGCAGACCAGGGACAGGACGAGCTGAAGCTTTCTTT. Its translation is CASRPGTGRAEAFF.

This clonotype was counted ten times or more. The chain recombines TRBV28 with TRBJ1-5; D is ambiguous. Trimming cost V 6 bases and J 6 bases, with 12 bases left between them. Germline CDR1 and CDR2: MDHEN and SYDVKM. The CDR3 extends over 13 amino acids. This chain's CDR3 is CASRRDFFQPQHF. The DNA for the CDR3 is TGTGCCAGCAGACGGGATTTCTTTCAGCCCCAGCATTTT. The whole variable domain, filled in from reference TRBV28 and TRBJ1-5, reads DVKVTQSSRYLVKRTGEKVFLECVQDMDHENMFWYRQDPGLGLRLIYFSYDVKMKEKGDIPEGYSVSREKKERFSLILESASTNQTSMYLCASRRDFFQPQHFGDGTRLSIL.